This is a list of T cell receptor beta chains from one sample in a study of blood T cell repertoires in COVID-19. Produced via immunoSEQ multiplex PCR; TCRdb's table is partial and in-frame only. Here the sample spans approximately 120,000 clones, 75% to 90% being singletons. Sequencing used peripheral blood. These receptors all stem from a woman older than 75 with COVID-19, enrolled during active disease. Both conserved end residues are part of each CDR3. The D gene is left open where the match is weak. The size field is filled for only some rows; it gives once, few, many or a size class.

J | size | V | D | DNA | CDR3
TRBJ1-1 | - | TRBV11-2 | TRBD1 | TGTGCCAGCAGCTTACCGGGACAGGGGAACACTGAAGCTTTCTTT | CASSLPGQGNTEAFF
TRBJ2-5 | - | TRBV2 | - | TGTGCCAGCTCTTGGGGTGCGGGAGAGACCCAGTACTTC | CASSWGAGETQYF
TRBJ2-5 | - | TRBV13 | - | TGTGCCAGCAGCCCACGGTGGGGGGAGGCAGAGACCCAGTACTTC | CASSPRWGEAETQYF
TRBJ1-1 | once | TRBV4-2 | - | TGTGCCAGCAGCCAAGACCGGTCGGACACTGAAGCTTTCTTT | CASSQDRSDTEAFF
TRBJ1-6 | - | TRBV9 | TRBD1 | TGTGCCAGCAGCCGCGACAGGGGGTTTTCACCCCTCCACTTT | CASSRDRGFSPLHF
TRBJ2-7 | - | TRBV9 | - | TGTGCCAGCAGCGTAGACCCGGTCTCCTACGAGCAGTACTTC | CASSVDPVSYEQYF
TRBJ2-1 | - | TRBV11-2 | - | TGTGCCAGCAGCTTAGATGGTGGAGGGGGCTATTCCTACAATGAGCAGTTCTTC | CASSLDGGGGYSYNEQFF
TRBJ2-3 | - | TRBV6-1 | - | TGTGCCAGCAGTGACACGGGGAGTGGCACAGATACGCAGTATTTT | CASSDTGSGTDTQYF
TRBJ1-4 | many | TRBV4-2 | TRBD1 | TGTGCCAGCAGCCAAGTTCAGAACAGGGGTGAAAAACTGTTTTTT | CASSQVQNRGEKLFF
TRBJ2-7 | few | TRBV6-5 | - | TGTGCCAGCGCCAAAAAAGCGGGTTCGACCTACGAGCAGTACTTC | CASAKKAGSTYEQYF
TRBJ2-7 | - | TRBV11-1 | - | TGTGCCAGCAGCGGAACGGGGACAAACGAGCAGTACTTC | CASSGTGTNEQYF
TRBJ2-7 | - | TRBV19 | - | TGTGCCAGTAGTATAGAAGGGGGACATTCCTACGAGCAGTACTTC | CASSIEGGHSYEQYF
TRBJ2-2 | - | TRBV7-9 | TRBD2 | TGTGCCAGCAGCTCAAGCGGGAGCGGGGGAACCGGGGAGCTGTTTTTT | CASSSSGSGGTGELFF
TRBJ1-4 | - | TRBV7-8 | - | TGTGCCAGCAGCCCAAACCCCCCGGCGGATGACAATGAAAAACTGTTTTTT | CASSPNPPADDNEKLFF
TRBJ2-7 | - | TRBV15 | - | TGTGCCACCAGCACAAGCCCCTTGACAGTTTACGAGCAGTACTTC | CATSTSPLTVYEQYF
TRBJ2-1 | once | TRBV7-6 | - | TGTGCCAGCAGCCGAACCCGGGGTGTGGATACTGAGCAGTTCTTC | CASSRTRGVDTEQFF
TRBJ2-1 | - | TRBV10-3 | TRBD1 | TGTGCCATCAGTGAACCGGGCAGGGGGAAGTCGGGTGAGCAGTTCTTC | CAISEPGRGKSGEQFF
TRBJ1-4 | - | TRBV19 | - | TGTGCCAGTAGTATAGGCTGGACAGTTAATGAAAAACTGTTTTTT | CASSIGWTVNEKLFF
TRBJ1-2 | - | TRBV19 | TRBD1 | TGTGCCAGCAAAGCAAGGCAGACAGGGATGAGCTATGGCTACACCTTC | CASKARQTGMSYGYTF
TRBJ2-7 | - | TRBV11-2 | TRBD1 | TGTGCCAGCAGCTTAGGACAGGGTTGGGGTTCCGAGCAGTACTTC | CASSLGQGWGSEQYF
TRBJ2-7 | few | TRBV2 | TRBD2 | TGTGCCAGCGTAAGGGCTAGCGGGAACCGAGGCGAGCAGTACTTC | CASVRASGNRGEQYF
TRBJ2-1 | - | TRBV5-1 | - | TGCGCCAGCAGCCTACTAGCTTACAATGAGCAGTTCTTC | CASSLLAYNEQFF
TRBJ2-6 | once | TRBV6-6 | - | TGTGCCAGCAGCAGAAAGACTCTCAGGGGCGGTCTCCTCTCTGGGGCCAACGTCCTGACTTTC | CASSRKTLRGGLLSGANVLTF
TRBJ2-7 | - | TRBV6-5 | TRBD2 | TGTGCCAGCAGTTACTCACTAGCGGGGGCTTCCTACGAGCAGTACTTC | CASSYSLAGASYEQYF
TRBJ2-2 | - | TRBV7-9 | TRBD1 | TGTGCCAGCAGCTTACGACAGGGAAACACCGGGGAGCTGTTTTTT | CASSLRQGNTGELFF
TRBJ2-2 | - | TRBV7-3 | - | TGTGCCAGCAGCGACCGGGGCACCGGGGAGCTGTTTTTT | CASSDRGTGELFF
TRBJ2-2 | - | TRBV7-9 | TRBD1 | TGTGCCAGCAGCTCTACCCCTTGGACAGGTTCATGGACCGGGGAGCTGTTTTTT | CASSSTPWTGSWTGELFF
TRBJ1-5 | - | TRBV9 | - | TGTGCCAGCAGCTACAGAGATAGCAATCAGCCCCAGCATTTT | CASSYRDSNQPQHF
TRBJ1-2 | - | TRBV9 | - | TGTGCCAGCAGCGTAGGGCAGGGATTGCTCTATGGCTACACCTTC | CASSVGQGLLYGYTF
TRBJ2-7 | - | TRBV3-1/TRBV3-2 | TRBD2 | TGTGCCAGCAGCCTCGCCCCAAGCGGGATAACCTACGAGCAGTACTTC | CASSLAPSGITYEQYF
TRBJ2-3 | - | TRBV27 | TRBD2 | TGTGCCAGCAGTAGCGGGAGGGTGAGCACAGATACGCAGTATTTT | CASSSGRVSTDTQYF
TRBJ2-4 | - | TRBV5-1 | TRBD1 | TGCGCCAGCAGCTTGGCCGTTCAACCAGTGGGACAGGGGGCATTAGGGCAAAACATTCAGTACTTC | CASSLAVQPVGQGALGQNIQYF
TRBJ2-7 | - | TRBV11-2 | - | TGTGCCAGCAGCTTAGACGAGGGAGAGGCTGCCAACTACGAGCAGTACTTC | CASSLDEGEAANYEQYF
TRBJ2-5 | - | TRBV7-2 | TRBD2 | TGTGCCAGCAGCTTAAATCTAGCGGCGCAAGGGGCCCAGTACTTC | CASSLNLAAQGAQYF
TRBJ2-3 | - | TRBV28 | TRBD2 | TGTGCCAGCAGTTCACTAGCGGGAGCAGGTGATACGCAGTATTTT | CASSSLAGAGDTQYF
TRBJ1-3 | - | TRBV28 | - | TGTGCCAGTAGGACGGGGGGCTCTGGAAACACCATATATTTT | CASRTGGSGNTIYF
TRBJ1-1 | - | TRBV12-3/TRBV12-4 | TRBD1 | TGTGCCAGCAGTTCCGGACAGGGCACTGAAGCTTTCTTT | CASSSGQGTEAFF
TRBJ1-6 | few | TRBV9 | - | TGTGCCAGCAGCGTAGTGGGGGCAGATTCACCCCTCCACTTT | CASSVVGADSPLHF
TRBJ2-5 | - | TRBV11-3 | - | TGTGCCAGCAGCTTGACTGGAGGATTTCAAGAGACCCAGTACTTC | CASSLTGGFQETQYF
TRBJ2-1 | - | TRBV5-6 | TRBD1 | TGTGCCAGCAGCGAGCTAGGAGGACAGGGTATCAATGAGCAGTTCTTC | CASSELGGQGINEQFF